The TCR beta chain described here comes from a study of cytomegalovirus exposure and HLA in healthy donors. 13 Jbeta primers and 60 Vbeta primers were used for the PCR. The assay was immunoSEQ multiplex PCR, and TCRdb's table has in-frame clones only and misses some. The repertoire has around 87,000 clones, approximately 80% of them found once; the top ten carry about 3.1%. A word on this clone: Its antigen is not known. The same CDR3 also results from other DNA sequences found in this sample.

CDR1 is MGHRA and CDR2 is YSYEKL in the germline V gene. V was cut by 1 base and J by 5 bases, with 15 bases left in between. The length of the CDR3 is 15 residues. Study results and caveats: Despite most TCR sequences being rare, some public TCRs occurred in many donors. When analyzed later, the rates of TCR association showed variation by HLA locus, with DRB1 the most and HLA-C the fewest.

What was sequenced was PBMCs. The gene calls are TRBV4-1 and TRBJ2-7; a possible D gene is TRBD1 (6 bases). This clonotype originated in a man aged 35-49 years in good health and CMV-seronegative. CDR3 sequence: CASSQVPGERHEQYF. The CDR3 DNA follows: TGCGCCAGCAGCCAAGTGCCAGGGGAGAGGCACGAGCAGTACTTC.